Listed here are 9 T cell receptor beta chains from one sample, sequenced in a study of T cell repertoires in cytomegalovirus infection. Each CDR3 protein gets one entry after TCRdb re-called the reads with MiXCR. The table has 200,000 or so distinct CDR3 sequences, around 20% seen once. The material sequenced was PBMCs. The receptor set was obtained from a human donor in good health (CMV status not recorded). Some clones in this sample may be carry-over from other donors' samples.

This clonotype was observed at least ten times. The J gene is TRBJ1-1, the V gene TRBV11-3, with 9 bases that match TRBD1. With V trimmed by 1 base and J by 11 bases, 5 bases remained unmatched. From germline, CDR1 is SGHNT and CDR2 YENEEA. The CDR3 length is 13 residues. The CDR3 DNA reads as TGTGCCAGCAGCTTAGCCGAAGGACAGGGGGCTTTCTTT. Translation gives CASSLAEGQGAFF.

The genes are TRBV7-9 and TRBJ2-1; perhaps TRBD1 as D (7 bases). Trimming removed 3 bases at V and 10 bases at J, with 13 bases between. Germline V lookup: CDR1 SEHNR, CDR2 FQNEAQ (reference sequence). The CDR3 sequence is 13 residues long. The CDR3 protein is CASSLGGQSEQFF. The CDR3 bases are TGTGCCAGCAGCTTGGGGGGACAGTCGGAGCAGTTCTTC.

The V call is TRBV7-9, the J call TRBJ2-2; D is undetermined. Trimming removed 2 bases from V and 7 bases from J, with 8 bases in between. Germline lookup yields CDR1 SEHNR and CDR2 FQNEAQ (reference sequence). The CDR3 sequence is 13 residues long. The CDR3 loop is CASSLLGNGELFF. CDR3 in DNA: TGTGCCAGCAGCTTACTTGGGAACGGGGAGCTGTTTTTT.

The V and J genes are TRBV23-1 and TRBJ2-1, with a tentative D call TRBD2 (6 bases). TRBV23-1 is given ORF status, its function remaining uncertain. V lost 6 bases to trimming and J lost 3 bases, with 18 bases between them. The length of the CDR3 is 16 residues. The DNA for the CDR3 is TGCGCCAGCAGAACGGAGGCGGGCGGGATCTACAATGAGCAGTTCTTC. Amino acids: CASRTEAGGIYNEQFF.

The sample holds a few counts of this clonotype. The chain combines TRBV12-3 or TRBV12-4 with TRBJ1-3; D unclear. This CDR3 is built from 17 residues. Trimming stripped 8 bases from V and 0 bases from J, with 20 bases between. CDR3 DNA sequence: TGTGCCAGCCTCGGCAGCCGACACTCTTCCTCTGGAAACACCATATATTTT. This sequence encodes CASLGSRHSSSGNTIYF.

V usage is TRBV19 and J usage is TRBJ2-1; tentatively, D is TRBD2 (5 bases). Deletions cut 6 bases from V and 4 bases from J, with 7 bases between. CDR3 length: 12 residues. Germline loops: CDR1 LNHDA, CDR2 SQIVND (reference sequence). The CDR3 reads CASRREYNEQFF. CDR3 bases: TGTGCCAGTAGAAGGGAGTACAATGAGCAGTTCTTC.

This clonotype occurred a few times. This chain connects TRBV2 to TRBJ2-3, with TRBD2 as a possible D gene (6 bases). The CDR3 is made up of 17 amino acids. Deletions cut 4 bases from V and 0 bases from J, with 17 bases between. Germline V gene lookup returns CDR1 SNHLY and CDR2 FYNNEI. The CDR3 loop is CASSGPFGGPSTDTQYF. The DNA for the CDR3 is TGTGCCAGCAGTGGACCTTTTGGAGGGCCTAGCACAGATACGCAGTATTTT.

This clonotype was recorded a few times. The chain is built from TRBV6-2 or TRBV6-3 and TRBJ2-1; 9 bases fit TRBD2. V gave up 5 bases and J gave up 5 bases; unmatched junction bases: 4. Germline loops: CDR1 MNHEY, CDR2 SVGEGT. The CDR3 contains 14 residues. The CDR3 DNA reads TGTGCCAGCAGTCGTATAGCGGGAGACAATGAGCAGTTCTTC. It encodes CASSRIAGDNEQFF.

This clonotype came up a few times. The rearrangement joins TRBV5-6 to TRBJ2-2; no clear D. Trimming removed 5 bases from V and 1 base from J, with 9 bases in between. Germline CDR1 SGHDT, CDR2 YYEEEE. CDR3 length: 14 residues. Here the CDR3 DNA reads TGTGCCAGCAGATCCAGCAGGAACACCGGGGAGCTGTTTTTT. Its protein is CASRSSRNTGELFF.